A selection of T cell receptor beta chains follows, all from one sample in a study of CXCR3-negative and CXCR3-positive naive CD8 T cells. With the 5' RACE reads reprocessed, TCRdb shows one record per CDR3 protein and no DNA. The clone table shows approximately 65,000 distinct CDR3 sequences, with the ten largest holding approximately 0.72%. Sequences were obtained from naive CXCR3+ CD8+ T cells from blood. The receptors derive from a human donor in good health. Some clones in this sample may be carry-over from other donors' samples. The CDR3 runs from the conserved cysteine through the conserved F or W. The order of the fields is clone size, CDR3 length, V gene, J gene, CDR3 protein. Rows give clone size only sometimes, using once, few, many, or a class for an expanded clone.

>NA|14|TRBV4-3|TRBJ2-5
CASSQSLTMETQYF
>NA|17|TRBV29-1|TRBJ2-1
CSVEDQDRRYAYNEQFF
>NA|14|TRBV27|TRBJ1-1
CASSFAGDNTEAFF
>NA|15|TRBV10-2|TRBJ2-7
CASRLEQGRSYEQYF
>NA|13|TRBV29-1|TRBJ2-3
CSAERGDTDTQYF
>NA|16|TRBV4-3|TRBJ1-2
CASSQDTTGAYRGYTF
>NA|15|TRBV6-1|TRBJ2-7
CASSDSPGAAYEQYF
>NA|17|TRBV29-1|TRBJ2-2
CSVLPRADLALGGELFF
>NA|15|TRBV29-1|TRBJ2-1
CSVEDQQSSYNEQFF
>NA|18|TRBV27|TRBJ2-5
CASSLSLAGVVLGETQYF
>NA|15|TRBV27|TRBJ1-2
CASSPIMRTVYGYTF
>NA|13|TRBV5-1|TRBJ2-7
CASAGTDSYEQYF
>NA|12|TRBV12-3/TRBV12-4|TRBJ2-1
CASRGVVDEQFF
>NA|18|TRBV7-2|TRBJ1-1
CASSLYAVGTGGGVEAFF
>NA|17|TRBV4-3|TRBJ2-7
CASSQEKVRQGGYEQYF
>NA|12|TRBV7-2|TRBJ2-3
CASSESAGRQYF
>NA|16|TRBV6-2/TRBV6-3|TRBJ2-3
CASSYTNFGGTDTQYF
>NA|13|TRBV12-3/TRBV12-4|TRBJ2-7
CASSLGASYEQYF
>NA|19|TRBV23-1|TRBJ1-4
CASSRKAPHILRGGEKLFF
>NA|16|TRBV9|TRBJ2-1
CASSVATGGRFGEQFF
>NA|16|TRBV6-6|TRBJ2-1
CASSYSLAGGYNEQFF
>NA|15|TRBV5-1|TRBJ2-1
CASREGPSSYNEQFF
>medium-sized|21|TRBV7-7|TRBJ2-1
CASSPRGDGDSYYSSYNEQFF
>NA|14|TRBV28|TRBJ2-5
CASSLWTGQETQYF